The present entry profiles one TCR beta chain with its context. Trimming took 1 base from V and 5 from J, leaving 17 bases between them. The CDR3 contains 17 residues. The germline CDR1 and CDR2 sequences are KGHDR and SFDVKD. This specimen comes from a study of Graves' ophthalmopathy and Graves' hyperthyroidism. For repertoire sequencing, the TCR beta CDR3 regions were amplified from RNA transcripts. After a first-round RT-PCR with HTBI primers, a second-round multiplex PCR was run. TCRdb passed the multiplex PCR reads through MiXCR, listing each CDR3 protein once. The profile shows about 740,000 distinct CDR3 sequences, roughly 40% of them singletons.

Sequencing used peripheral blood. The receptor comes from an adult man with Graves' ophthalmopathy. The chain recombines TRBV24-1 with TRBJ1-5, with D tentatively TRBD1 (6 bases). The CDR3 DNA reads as TGTGCCACCAGTGATTTCATGACAGGAACCGGGGATCAGCCCCAGCATTTT. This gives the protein CATSDFMTGTGDQPQHF.